This T cell receptor (beta chain) was obtained from a study of PD-1 blockade in classical Hodgkin lymphoma. Study conclusions and caveats: According to reports, newly diagnosed patients had lower baseline TCR diversity than healthy donors, and relapsed/refractory patients had lower baseline TCR diversity still. It was CD4+ TCR diversity, not CD8+, that rose significantly by C4D1.

A note on this clone: Its antigen is as yet unknown.

Using immunoSEQ multiplex PCR, the repertoire was profiled, and TCRdb retains in-frame clones only, with some absent. This table holds approximately 21,000 clones, around 70% found once. Time point indicated: cycle 4 day 1 (C4D1), after 5 to 7 weeks of nivolumab. The patients all showed relapse after autologous stem cell transplantation, while their brentuximab vedotin exposure varied. Best responses fell into complete response, partial response or progressive disease. V was clipped by 6 bases and J by 3 bases, with 14 bases between them. This CDR3 is 14 amino acids long. Germline assignment: CDR1 KGHSH and CDR2 LQKENI.

This chain uses TRBV18 with TRBJ1-2, with D maybe TRBD1 (5 bases). Sequencing was performed on peripheral blood mononuclear cells (PBMCs), taken before the fourth cycle of nivolumab. The TCR originated in a human donor with classical Hodgkin lymphoma. The CDR3 protein is CASSDRGQDYGYTF. The CDR3 DNA reads as TGTGCCAGCTCCGATCGCGGACAAGACTATGGCTACACCTTC.